This T cell receptor beta chain emerged from a study of vaccination effects on CD4 cells after COVID-19. Study-level points and caveats: No early post-infection timepoints were available in the study, which also included few convalescent patients.

The germline V and J ends were trimmed by 3 bases and 5 bases, with 5 bases remaining between them. The CDR3 covers 11 residues. The germline V gene has CDR1 LNHDA and CDR2 SQIVND (reference sequence). Measured with immunoSEQ multiplex PCR; TCRdb has only the in-frame clones, and not every one. The sample gives about 30,000 clones, roughly 74% of which show up once; 15% to 20% is in the top ten. Only one count was recorded for this clone. Its antigen is as yet unknown. Sequencing was preceded by expansion of antigen-specific CD4+ T cells with viral peptide pools in the ViraFEST assay. With 10 days of culture completed, CD4+ T cells were isolated. Two doses of either BNT162b2 or mRNA-1273 were given to each participant. Nobody among the vaccine recipients had prior SARS-CoV-2 infection (nucleocapsid antibodies were negative). Some 2 million PBMC per well were cultured with around 9.1 IU/ml IL-2 and 7.5 to 10 ug/ml peptides. Half-medium exchanges with IL-2 medium took place on days 3 and 7.

The genes are TRBV19 and TRBJ2-7; D is uncertain. The input for sequencing was CD4+ T cells from PBMCs cultured with HCoV-OC43 spike peptides, taken after COVID-19 vaccination. Subset noted: HCoV-OC43 spike overlapping peptide pool stimulation. The receptor comes from a human donor who received a COVID-19 vaccine. CDR3 sequence reads: CASSIEHEQYF. The DNA of the CDR3 is TGTGCCAGTAGTATCGAACACGAGCAGTACTTC.